Listed below are T cell receptor beta chains from one sample, sequenced in a study of cytomegalovirus exposure and HLA in healthy donors. The method was immunoSEQ multiplex PCR; TCRdb's version includes in-frame clones alone and lacks a portion of them. Altogether about 120,000 clones are present, about four fifths being singletons, with the ten largest covering over 1.5%. Sequencing was carried out using PBMCs. The receptors originated from a woman between 18 and 29 years old in good health and CMV-seronegative. Each CDR3 is given with its conserved first and last residue. The D gene is left open where the match is weak. The size entry is marked missing in some rows and otherwise reads once, few, many or a size class.

clone_size,j_call,v_call,d_call,cdr3_length,cdr3_nt,cdr3_aa
NA,TRBJ1-3,TRBV7-9,TRBD1,16,TGTGCCAGCAGCTTGACAGGGGACCAAACTGGAAACACCATATATTTT,CASSLTGDQTGNTIYF
few,TRBJ2-5,TRBV5-6,TRBD1,15,TGTGCCAGCAGCCCCGGGACAGGGATCCAAGAGACCCAGTACTTC,CASSPGTGIQETQYF
NA,TRBJ1-5,TRBV6-1,TRBD1,13,TGTGCCAGCAGTGGGACAGGGGACCAGCCCCAGCATTTT,CASSGTGDQPQHF
NA,TRBJ1-5,TRBV9,NA,13,TGTGCCAGCAGCGCCGGTCTTAATCAGCCCCAGCATTTT,CASSAGLNQPQHF
NA,TRBJ1-6,TRBV30,NA,13,TGTGCCTGGAGTGTACGCGGGAATTCACCCCTCCACTTT,CAWSVRGNSPLHF
few,TRBJ1-1,TRBV13,NA,14,TGTGCCAGCAGCTCCTGGGCCTCGAACACTGAAGCTTTCTTT,CASSSWASNTEAFF
NA,TRBJ2-4,TRBV28,NA,16,TGTGCCAGCAGTTTATTGAGGGGACTAGCCAAAAACATTCAGTACTTC,CASSLLRGLAKNIQYF
NA,TRBJ2-7,TRBV7-6,NA,13,TGTGCCAGCAGCTTGAGTCAGGGTTACGAGCAGTACTTC,CASSLSQGYEQYF
NA,TRBJ2-7,TRBV19,NA,12,TGTGCCAGCCGGGACTTGGTAGGCGAGCAGTACTTC,CASRDLVGEQYF
NA,TRBJ1-1,TRBV2,TRBD1,15,TGTGCCAGCAGTGATACAGGGGGCTCGAACACTGAAGCTTTCTTT,CASSDTGGSNTEAFF
NA,TRBJ1-1,TRBV5-1,NA,14,TGCGCCAGCAGCTTGGGTACAGGGTTCACTGAAGCTTTCTTT,CASSLGTGFTEAFF
NA,TRBJ1-1,TRBV27,NA,14,TGTGCCAGCAGTCTACTCCGGAGGCGGACTGAAGCTTTCTTT,CASSLLRRRTEAFF
NA,TRBJ2-1,TRBV30,TRBD2,16,TGTGCCTGGAGTCGGGGGGGCCGGAGCTCCTACAATGAGCAGTTCTTC,CAWSRGGRSSYNEQFF
NA,TRBJ2-7,TRBV25-1,TRBD2,13,TGTGCCAGCAGTGAGGTAGGGAGGGAAAAGCAGTACTTC,CASSEVGREKQYF
NA,TRBJ1-2,TRBV5-1,TRBD1,15,TGCGCCAGCAGCCGTGACAGGGGGCGTTTCTATGGCTACACCTTC,CASSRDRGRFYGYTF
NA,TRBJ2-3,TRBV6-1,TRBD2,16,TGTGCCAGCAGTGAAGGCGGCGGGGGGGCGGGAGATACGCAGTATTTT,CASSEGGGGAGDTQYF
NA,TRBJ1-2,TRBV5-5,NA,13,TGTGCCAGCAGCCGACAGTTGAACTATGGCTACACCTTC,CASSRQLNYGYTF
NA,TRBJ1-5,TRBV6-6,NA,15,TGTGCCAGCAGTTACTCGGCACGAAGCAATCAGCCCCAGCATTTT,CASSYSARSNQPQHF
NA,TRBJ2-5,TRBV10-1,TRBD1,15,TGCGCCAGCAGTGAGCGGGGACAGCGTGGAGAGACCCAGTACTTC,CASSERGQRGETQYF
NA,TRBJ2-2,TRBV19,NA,16,TGTGCCAGTAGTATAACCGGAGGAGCGAACACCGGGGAGCTGTTTTTT,CASSITGGANTGELFF
NA,TRBJ1-5,TRBV6-5,TRBD1,15,TGTGCCAGCAGCTCTTCGACAGGGTTTAACCAGCCCCAGCATTTT,CASSSSTGFNQPQHF
NA,TRBJ1-2,TRBV6-5,TRBD1,15,TGTGCCAGCAGTTACTCCCGGGACAGCTCCTATGGCTACACCTTC,CASSYSRDSSYGYTF
NA,TRBJ2-7,TRBV5-6,NA,15,TGTGCCAGCAGCTACTCGGGGGTTATAACCTACGAGCAGTACTTC,CASSYSGVITYEQYF
NA,TRBJ2-7,TRBV28,TRBD1,14,TGTGCCAGCTGGGGGACAGGGGAATCCTACGAGCAGTACTTC,CASWGTGESYEQYF
NA,TRBJ1-2,TRBV19,NA,15,TGTGCCAGTAGTATACAAACAGGGTTGCCCTATGGCTACACCTTC,CASSIQTGLPYGYTF
NA,TRBJ2-5,TRBV29-1,NA,14,TGCAGCGTCGATAATGCCCAGGGGTCCAAGACCCAGTACTTC,CSVDNAQGSKTQYF
NA,TRBJ2-7,TRBV2,NA,13,TGTGCCAGCAGACCGGACACCCTCTACGAGCAGTACTTC,CASRPDTLYEQYF
NA,TRBJ2-7,TRBV28,TRBD1,16,TGTGCCAGCAGTTCTACCGGGACAGGGGACGCCTACGAGCAGTACTTC,CASSSTGTGDAYEQYF
NA,TRBJ1-1,TRBV28,NA,14,TGTGCCAGCAGTTTAGAGTCCCTCCTCCCTGAAGCTTTCTTT,CASSLESLLPEAFF
NA,TRBJ2-7,TRBV14,NA,11,TGTGCCAGCAGCCATTACTACGAGCAGTACTTC,CASSHYYEQYF
NA,TRBJ1-5,TRBV5-1,NA,15,TGCGCCAGCAGCTTGGAAGGGGTAAGCAATCAGCCCCAGCATTTT,CASSLEGVSNQPQHF
once,TRBJ1-6,TRBV6-1,NA,15,TGTGCCAGCAGTGAATGGGAGGGAGGAGGTTCACCCCTCCACTTT,CASSEWEGGGSPLHF